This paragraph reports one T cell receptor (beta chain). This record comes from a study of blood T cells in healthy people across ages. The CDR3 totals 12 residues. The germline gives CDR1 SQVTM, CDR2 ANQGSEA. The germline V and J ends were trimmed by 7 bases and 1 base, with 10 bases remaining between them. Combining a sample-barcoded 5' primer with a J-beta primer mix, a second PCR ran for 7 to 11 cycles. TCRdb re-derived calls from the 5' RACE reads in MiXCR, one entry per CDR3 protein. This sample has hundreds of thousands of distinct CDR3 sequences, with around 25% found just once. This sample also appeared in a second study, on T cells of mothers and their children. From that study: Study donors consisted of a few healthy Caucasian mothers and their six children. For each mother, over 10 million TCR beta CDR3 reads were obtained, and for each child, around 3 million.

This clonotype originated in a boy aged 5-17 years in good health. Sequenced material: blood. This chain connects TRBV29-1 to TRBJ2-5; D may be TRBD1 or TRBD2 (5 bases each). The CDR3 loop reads CSGGTGQETQYF. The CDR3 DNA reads TGCAGCGGGGGGACGGGCCAAGAGACCCAGTACTTC. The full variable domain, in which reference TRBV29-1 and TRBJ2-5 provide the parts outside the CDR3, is SAVISQKPSRDICQRGTSLTIQCQVDSQVTMMFWYRQQPGQSLTLIATANQGSEATYESGFVIDKFPISRPNLTFSTLTVSNMSPEDSSIYLCSGGTGQETQYFGPGTRLLVL.